Below, 27 T cell receptor beta chains from the same sample are listed, as sequenced in a study of cytomegalovirus exposure and HLA in healthy donors. The PCR used 60 Vbeta and 13 Jbeta primers. TCRdb keeps only in-frame clones here, not all; method: immunoSEQ multiplex PCR. This sample has about 140,000 clones, with roughly 81% found just once. The sample consisted of PBMCs. These TCRs come from a female donor in good health and CMV-seronegative.

The gene calls are TRBV11-3 and TRBJ1-3; the D gene is possibly TRBD1 (6 bases). The CDR3 length is 13 residues. Trimming pared 6 bases from V and 7 bases from J, leaving 13 bases between. Germline loops: CDR1 SGHNT, CDR2 YENEEA. The DNA of the CDR3 is TGTGCCAGCAGTCCAGGGGTCGGGAACACCATATATTTT. It encodes CASSPGVGNTIYF.

The chain carries TRBV29-1 and TRBJ2-7, with 8 bases aligning to TRBD2. The CDR3 contains 14 residues. The germline CDR1 and CDR2 sequences are SQVTM and ANQGSEA. Losses at the gene ends were 4 bases for V and 4 bases for J; bases not matched to a gene: 9. DNA of the CDR3: TGCAGCGTTGTGTCTAGCGGGCTGGGGTACGAGCAGTACTTC. It codes for CSVVSSGLGYEQYF.

This sequence joins TRBV11-3 and TRBJ2-7; tentatively, D is TRBD2 (6 bases). Trimming shortened V by 2 bases and J by 4 bases, and 12 bases separated the two germline ends. CDR1 and CDR2 from the germline V gene are SGHNT and YENEEA. The CDR3 totals 14 residues. The CDR3 protein is CASSLFGGEYEQYF. CDR3 in DNA: TGTGCCAGCAGCTTATTTGGCGGGGAGTACGAGCAGTACTTC.

This clone was detected only a few times. The chain carries TRBV25-1 and TRBJ2-2; 8 bases agree with TRBD2. V gave up 6 bases and J gave up 3 bases; unmatched junction bases: 9. From germline, CDR1 is MGHDK and CDR2 SYGVNS. The CDR3 is 16 residues long. The CDR3 is CASRGGTSGYTGELFF. The CDR3, as DNA: TGTGCCAGCAGAGGGGGAACTAGCGGCTACACCGGGGAGCTGTTTTTT.

The chain has TRBV9 and TRBJ1-5; 8 positions agree with TRBD1. Losses at the gene ends were 0 bases for V and 9 bases for J; bases not matched to a gene: 8. Germline V CDR1 and CDR2: SGDLS, YYNGEE. This CDR3 contains 15 residues. The CDR3 region has the DNA TGTGCCAGCAGCGTAGGTTTAGGGACAGGTGGGCCCCAGCATTTT. This gives the protein CASSVGLGTGGPQHF.

This clone showed up just a few times. This sample also contains other DNA sequences that code for the same CDR3. The chain recombines TRBV19 with TRBJ1-1; TRBD1 might be the D (6 bases). The ends were cut back, 6 bases at V and 4 bases at J, with 9 bases in the middle. The CDR3 length is 12 residues. CDR1 is LNHDA, CDR2 SQIVND, per germline (reference sequence). In nucleotides, the CDR3 is TGTGCCAGTAGCTTCAGGGGCACTGAAGCTTTCTTT. This encodes CASSFRGTEAFF.

The chain employs TRBV11-2 and TRBJ1-1; 7 positions match TRBD1. Germline assignment: CDR1 SGHAT and CDR2 FQNNGV. V shed 3 bases, J shed 3 bases, and the junction held 4 bases outside the gene matches. The CDR3 is 14 amino acids. The CDR3 DNA reads as TGTGCCAGCAGCTTCCGGGACAGCTACACTGAAGCTTTCTTT. Translated: CASSFRDSYTEAFF.

The CDR3: CASSLTRTGLGTEAFF. In DNA form, the CDR3 reads TGTGCCAGCAGCCTTACTCGGACAGGCCTGGGCACTGAAGCTTTCTTT. This chain links TRBV11-2 with TRBJ1-1, with 7 bases lining up with TRBD1. Trimming took 5 bases from V and 4 from J; bases not matched to a gene: 13. The CDR3 contains 16 residues. The germline CDR1 and CDR2 sequences are SGHAT and FQNNGV.

The V and J genes are TRBV9 and TRBJ2-7; TRBD1 is a possible D gene (7 bases). Germline values: CDR1 SGDLS, CDR2 YYNGEE. The CDR3 has 16 residues. V was cut by 0 bases and J by 0 bases, with 13 bases left in between. CDR3 nucleotide sequence: TGTGCCAGCAGCGTAGGCGGCGGGACAGCCTCCTACGAGCAGTACTTC. Translating gives CASSVGGGTASYEQYF.

The J gene is TRBJ1-1, the V gene TRBV9, with TRBD1 matching 7 bases. With V trimmed by 3 bases and J by 5 bases, 7 bases remained unmatched. Germline assignment: CDR1 SGDLS and CDR2 YYNGEE. The CDR3 has 14 amino acids. The CDR3 DNA reads TGTGCCAGCAGCGGACCTGGACAGGATACTGAAGCTTTCTTT. Amino acid sequence: CASSGPGQDTEAFF.

J is TRBJ2-7 and V is TRBV10-3; 7 bases are shared with TRBD2. Germline V CDR1 and CDR2: ENHRY, SYGVKD. The CDR3 consists of 11 residues. J gave up 3 bases and V 8 bases, and 1 base lay outside the gene matches. Here the CDR3 reads CAIGEGYEQYF. DNA of the CDR3: TGTGCCATCGGGGAGGGCTACGAGCAGTACTTC.

The chain uses TRBV6-5 and TRBJ1-4, with TRBD1 matching 9 bases. V lost 4 bases to trimming and J lost 14 bases; unmatched junction nucleotides: 11. Per the germline V gene, CDR1 is MNHEY and CDR2 is SVGAGI. The CDR3 totals 14 residues. CDR3 DNA: TGTGCCAGCAGTTTTTCGACAGGGGGATTACTGCTGTTTTTT. Amino acids: CASSFSTGGLLLFF.

In this sample, this clone turned up a few times. The V and J genes are TRBV7-9 and TRBJ1-1; 9 bases match TRBD1. Germline V gives CDR1 SEHNR, CDR2 FQNEAQ (reference sequence). This CDR3 has 14 residues. J gave up 6 bases and V 1 base, and 3 bases lay outside the gene matches. The CDR3: CASSLVRQGAEAFF. CDR3 bases: TGTGCCAGCAGCTTAGTACGACAGGGGGCTGAAGCTTTCTTT.

The chain couples TRBV9 to TRBJ1-2, with D uncertain. V lost 3 bases and J lost 1, with 7 bases in between. CDR1 and CDR2 from the germline V gene are SGDLS and YYNGEE. The CDR3 is 13 amino acids. The chain's CDR3 is CASSARVNYGYTF. The CDR3 DNA follows: TGTGCCAGCAGCGCGCGAGTTAACTATGGCTACACCTTC.

The chain carries TRBV27 and TRBJ1-4; 9 bases are shared with TRBD1. Germline V gene sequence: CDR1 MNHEY, CDR2 SMNVEV (reference sequence). This CDR3 has 14 residues. Unmatched junction bases numbered 3, after V lost 2 bases and J lost 8 bases. CDR3: CASSLLGTGEKLFF. The CDR3 region has the DNA TGTGCCAGCAGTTTACTCGGGACAGGGGAAAAACTGTTTTTT.

This clone was seen once. The same CDR3 also results from other DNA sequences found in this sample. The chain couples TRBV2 to TRBJ2-6; D is uncertain. Germline V gene data show CDR1 as SNHLY and CDR2 as FYNNEI. V was trimmed by 6 bases and J by 4 bases, leaving 7 bases between them. This CDR3 is built from 13 residues. As DNA, the CDR3 is TGTGCCAGCAGCCTATCCGGGGCCAACGTCCTGACTTTC. It specifies CASSLSGANVLTF.

The chain recombines TRBV2 with TRBJ2-5; 14 nucleotides match TRBD2. This CDR3 contains 18 residues. CDR1 and CDR2 (germline): SNHLY, FYNNEI. Trimming at V came to 6 bases and at J to 4 bases, leaving 13 bases not matched to a gene. The CDR3 protein is CASSMLTGLAGGGETQYF. The CDR3 DNA is TGTGCCAGCAGCATGTTGACTGGACTAGCGGGGGGAGGAGAGACCCAGTACTTC.

The rearrangement joins TRBV9 to TRBJ1-5; a possible D gene is TRBD1 (5 bases). The CDR3 loop spans 15 amino acids. V was cut by 0 bases and J by 1 base, with 8 bases left in between. Germline lookup yields CDR1 SGDLS and CDR2 YYNGEE. The CDR3 bases are TGTGCCAGCAGCGTAGGGGGGGTAAGCAATCAGCCCCAGCATTTT. Its protein product is CASSVGGVSNQPQHF.

The chain employs TRBV7-2 and TRBJ2-5; TRBD1 aligns across 8 bases. Looked up from germline, CDR1 is SGHTA and CDR2 is FQGNSA. This CDR3 is 14 amino acids long. The junction had 4 bases not matched to a gene; V was cut back by 5 bases and J by 2 bases. CDR3 DNA sequence: TGTGCCAGCAGCCGAGGGACAGGACAAGAGACCCAGTACTTC. Its protein product is CASSRGTGQETQYF.

This sequence joins TRBV19 and TRBJ1-1, with D perhaps matching TRBD1 (5 bases). The CDR3 is 12 amino acids. Trimming pared 6 bases from V and 11 bases from J, leaving 16 bases between. Germline V gene data show CDR1 as LNHDA and CDR2 as SQIVND (reference sequence). This CDR3 reads CASSPGQFWAFF. For the CDR3, the DNA is TGTGCCAGTAGCCCAGGGCAGTTCTGGGCTTTCTTT.

This clone occurred a few times. The same CDR3 can be traced to other DNA sequences in this sample. The chain employs TRBV5-6 and TRBJ1-3; 9 bases agree with TRBD1. V trimming: 2 bases; J trimming: 4 bases; junction bases outside the gene matches: 4. The CDR3 runs to 15 residues. Germline lookup yields CDR1 SGHDT and CDR2 YYEEEE. The CDR3 DNA sequence: TGTGCCAGCAGCTTACAGGGGGCGGGAGGAAACACCATATATTTT. It yields the protein CASSLQGAGGNTIYF.

This chain joins TRBV7-6 and TRBJ2-2; D uncertain. CDR3 length: 15 amino acids. Trimming removed 1 base at V and 1 base at J, with 7 bases between. Looked up from germline, CDR1 is SGHVS and CDR2 is FNYEAQ. This CDR3 reads CASSLVAGNTGELFF. DNA for the CDR3: TGTGCCAGCAGCTTAGTGGCAGGGAACACCGGGGAGCTGTTTTTT.

The rearrangement uses TRBV28 and TRBJ2-7, with TRBD1 identical over 10 bases. Germline lookup yields CDR1 MDHEN and CDR2 SYDVKM. The CDR3 consists of 14 residues. With 7 bases clipped from V and 6 bases from J, the junction kept 9 bases outside the gene matches. The CDR3 coding sequence is TGTGCCAGCACCCCGGATTGGACAGGGGGCGAGCAGTACTTC. Residues: CASTPDWTGGEQYF.

The chain combines TRBV5-1 with TRBJ2-1, with D unresolved. This CDR3 is 13 amino acids long. Germline CDR1 is SGHRS and CDR2 is YFSETQ. V was clipped by 0 bases and J by 7 bases, with 8 bases between them. The DNA of the CDR3 is TGCGCCAGCAGCTTGGCCGGTGTGAATGAGCAGTTCTTC. It codes for CASSLAGVNEQFF.

The J gene is TRBJ2-5, the V gene TRBV6-6; 7 nucleotides align to TRBD2. The germline V gene encodes CDR1 MNHNY and CDR2 SVGAGI (reference sequence). V shed 0 bases and J 4 bases; nucleotides not matched to a gene: 8. This CDR3 is built from 16 residues. This CDR3 is CASSYSKLQRGETQYF. The CDR3 bases are TGTGCCAGCAGTTACTCTAAGTTACAGCGGGGAGAGACCCAGTACTTC.

This clone was seen a handful of times. The rearrangement links TRBV6-1 to TRBJ2-7, with D perhaps TRBD1 (5 bases). With 1 base removed from V and 3 bases from J, the gap between germline ends came to 10 bases. The CDR3 is 14 amino acids. CDR1 is MNHNS, CDR2 SASEGT, per germline. In DNA, the CDR3 is TGTGCCAGCAGTGAAGGGGCAGGGATCTACGAGCAGTACTTC. It translates to CASSEGAGIYEQYF.

The chain uses TRBV7-2 and TRBJ1-3; no clear D gene. V shed 2 bases and J shed 0 bases, with 8 bases lying between them. CDR1 and CDR2 (germline): SGHTA, FQGNSA. The CDR3 covers 15 residues. CDR3 coding DNA: TGTGCCAGCAGCTTAACACCTGACTCTGGAAACACCATATATTTT. The encoded protein is CASSLTPDSGNTIYF.